These 18 T cell receptor beta chains originate from one sample sequenced in a study of shared clonotypes between healthy human individuals. The protocol was immunoSEQ multiplex PCR, while the TCRdb copy is restricted to in-frame clones and leaves out a portion. The sample has approximately 1.1 million clones; approximately 80% are singletons. Sample: memory CD4+ T cells from PBMCs. Noted subset: CD45RA-negative fraction. All receptors come from a man between 18 and 29 years old in good health. Some clones in this sample may be carry-over from other donors' samples.

The genes are TRBV4-3 and TRBJ2-7; 9 nucleotides align to TRBD2. Losses at the gene ends were 0 bases for V and 6 bases for J; bases not matched to a gene: 9. The CDR3 contains 16 residues. CDR1 LGHNA and CDR2 YSLEER come from the germline V gene. In DNA form, the CDR3 reads TGCGCCAGCAGCCAAGAACTGGCGGGAGGGGGGGGCGAGCAGTACTTC. It encodes CASSQELAGGGGEQYF.

V and J are TRBV7-2 and TRBJ2-3, with 14 bases lining up with TRBD2. CDR1 and CDR2 from the germline V gene are SGHTA and FQGNSA. V dropped 10 bases and J dropped 0; count of bases not matched to a gene: 3. The CDR3 length is 15 residues. CDR3 sequence: CATGLAGGSTDTQYF. CDR3 DNA sequence: TGTGCCACCGGACTAGCGGGAGGTAGCACAGATACGCAGTATTTT. The full variable domain, completed using reference TRBV7-2 and TRBJ2-3, is GAGVSQSPSNKVTEKGKDVELRCDPISGHTALYWYRQSLGQGLEFLIYFQGNSAPDKSGLPSDRFSAERTGGSVSTLTIQRTQQEDSAVYLCATGLAGGSTDTQYFGPGTRLTVL.

As DNA, the CDR3 is TGTGCCAGTAGTCGCCCGGGGAGGGGTCCCTATGGCTACACCTTC. Its translation is CASSRPGRGPYGYTF. The chain recombines TRBV19 with TRBJ1-2; weak D call: TRBD1 (5 bases). The CDR3 covers 15 residues. Germline CDR1 and CDR2: LNHDA and SQIVND (reference sequence). Trimming removed 5 bases at V and 4 bases at J, with 17 bases between.

This chain joins TRBV2 and TRBJ1-4, with 7 positions matching TRBD1. The J segment lost 4 bases and the V segment lost 3 bases, leaving 5 bases of the junction unmatched. The CDR3 loop spans 15 amino acids. In germline, CDR1 is SNHLY, CDR2 FYNNEI. CDR3 loop: CASSENRGGNEKLFF. The CDR3 nucleotides are TGTGCCAGCAGTGAGAACAGGGGTGGTAATGAAAAACTGTTTTTT.

The chain employs TRBV6-1 and TRBJ2-7, with 11 bases fitting TRBD1. Germline trimming cut 8 bases from V and 0 bases from J; bases unmatched to any gene: 6. The CDR3 runs to 15 residues. Germline V CDR1 and CDR2: MNHNS, SASEGT. The CDR3 DNA follows: TGTGCCAGCGGATCCGGGACAGGGGGCTCCTACGAGCAGTACTTC. The encoded protein is CASGSGTGGSYEQYF.

The chain recombines TRBV7-6 with TRBJ2-1; perhaps TRBD2 as D (5 bases). This CDR3 contains 16 residues. Trimming left V 1 base short and J 7 bases short, with 17 bases between. Germline V gene data show CDR1 as SGHVS and CDR2 as FNYEAQ. This CDR3 is CASSLETRARQNEQFF. DNA of the CDR3: TGTGCCAGCAGCTTAGAGACGCGGGCCCGTCAGAATGAGCAGTTCTTC.

The chain is built from TRBV10-3 and TRBJ1-2; D unclear. CDR3 size: 14 residues. The germline V gene encodes CDR1 ENHRY and CDR2 SYGVKD. With 5 bases removed from V and 5 bases from J, the gap between germline ends came to 15 bases. The chain's CDR3 is CAISPEGRLYGYTF. The CDR3 nucleotides read TGTGCCATCAGTCCAGAGGGTAGGTTATATGGCTACACCTTC.

This chain joins TRBV19 and TRBJ2-1; 7 bases agree with TRBD2. V trimming: 1 base; J trimming: 9 bases; junction bases outside the gene matches: 12. This CDR3 is 16 amino acids long. Germline CDR1 and CDR2: LNHDA and SQIVND (reference sequence). The CDR3 protein is CASSIVGLGSLGEQFF. CDR3 DNA sequence: TGTGCCAGTAGTATAGTTGGACTAGGGTCGTTGGGTGAGCAGTTCTTC.

This chain links TRBV20-1 with TRBJ2-2; D call uncertain. CDR3 length: 11 residues. Germline V gene sequence: CDR1 DFQATT, CDR2 SNEGSKA (reference sequence). Trimming stripped 0 bases from V and 7 bases from J, with 3 bases between. The CDR3 loop reads CSARDLGELFF. CDR3 coding DNA: TGCAGTGCTAGAGATCTCGGGGAGCTGTTTTTT.

A word on this clone: Other DNA sequences from this sample encode an identical CDR3 as well. This chain links TRBV28 with TRBJ1-2; D gene uncertain. In germline, CDR1 is MDHEN, CDR2 SYDVKM. The CDR3 is 12 amino acids. V was shortened by 5 bases and J by 4 bases, with 8 bases between the two germline ends. Written as DNA, the CDR3 is TGTGCCAGCAGTCGGACGAGCTATGGCTACACCTTC. It translates to CASSRTSYGYTF.

V gene TRBV25-1 combines with J gene TRBJ1-2; D ambiguous. CDR3 length: 15 residues. Between the trimmed V and J ends, which lost 1 base and 6 bases, there was a span of 15 bases. The germline V gene has CDR1 MGHDK and CDR2 SYGVNS. The CDR3 nucleotides read TGTGCCAGCAGTGAATCTGTGTCCCCGGCCGATGGCTACACCTTC. It encodes CASSESVSPADGYTF.

The table lists this clone with many counts. Other DNA sequences in the sample encode the same CDR3. This sequence joins TRBV30 and TRBJ2-4; D is unclear. The CDR3 spans 13 residues. Germline CDR1 and CDR2: GTSNPN and SVGIG (reference sequence). Trimming stripped 0 bases from V and 6 bases from J, with 9 bases between. For the CDR3, the DNA is TGTGCCTGGAGTGTGTCAGGCCGAAACATTCAGTACTTC. Translated, it gives CAWSVSGRNIQYF. Complete variable domain (other parts from reference TRBV30 and TRBJ2-4): SQTIHQWPATLVQPVGSPLSLECTVEGTSNPNLYWYRQAAGRGLQLLFYSVGIGQISSEVPQNLSASRPQDRQFILSSKKLLLSDSGFYLCAWSVSGRNIQYFGAGTRLSVL.

Concerning this clone: One junction end does not reproduce the germline sequence, and a read error may be involved. The chain combines TRBV11-2 with TRBJ2-1; no definite D call. CDR1 and CDR2 from the germline V gene are SGHAT and FQNNGV. This CDR3 comprises 13 residues. CDR3 nucleotide sequence: TGTGCCAGCAGGTTAGTCGGGTATAATGAGCAGTTCTTC. Translation: CASRLVGYNEQFF.

This chain uses TRBV10-3 with TRBJ2-5; 12 bases agree with TRBD2. Unmatched junction bases numbered 14, after V lost 8 bases and J lost 7 bases. Germline-derived CDR1 and CDR2 are ENHRY and SYGVKD. The CDR3 totals 16 residues. CDR3 in DNA: TGTGCCATCCGGCCGGAGACTAGCGGGAGCGGCGGGACCCAGTACTTC. It yields the protein CAIRPETSGSGGTQYF.

V gene TRBV2 combines with J gene TRBJ2-3; possibly TRBD2 for D (6 bases). This CDR3 is 13 amino acids long. Germline CDR1 SNHLY, CDR2 FYNNEI. The ends were cut back, 9 bases at V and 2 bases at J, with 12 bases in the middle. Here the CDR3 reads CASGGGATDTQYF. The CDR3, as DNA: TGTGCCAGTGGAGGAGGGGCCACAGATACGCAGTATTTT.

The J gene is TRBJ2-1, the V gene TRBV5-1; D remains unclear. The V end was cut by 3 bases, the J end by 9 bases, with 10 bases between. CDR1 and CDR2 (germline): SGHRS, YFSETQ. The CDR3 is 12 residues long. CDR3 DNA sequence: TGCGCCAGCAGCTCTGATCTCGTTGAGCAGTTCTTC. This gives the protein CASSSDLVEQFF.

This clone has a count of ten or more. The chain joins TRBV4-2 to TRBJ2-1; D remains ambiguous. V gave up 1 base and J gave up 9 bases, with 7 bases separating them. The CDR3 has 12 amino acids. CDR1 is LGHNA and CDR2 is YNFKEQ in the germline V gene. CDR3 residues: CASSQVFSEQFF. The CDR3 DNA reads TGTGCCAGCAGCCAAGTGTTTTCTGAGCAGTTCTTC.

The chain combines TRBV5-6 with TRBJ2-3, with a tentative D call TRBD1 (6 bases). The V end lost 4 bases, the J end lost 3 bases, and 18 bases lay between the germline ends. The germline V gene encodes CDR1 SGHDT and CDR2 YYEEEE. The CDR3 consists of 16 residues. The CDR3 coding sequence is TGTGCCAGCAGCACACGGACAGAATTTGGGACAGATACGCAGTATTTT. This encodes CASSTRTEFGTDTQYF.